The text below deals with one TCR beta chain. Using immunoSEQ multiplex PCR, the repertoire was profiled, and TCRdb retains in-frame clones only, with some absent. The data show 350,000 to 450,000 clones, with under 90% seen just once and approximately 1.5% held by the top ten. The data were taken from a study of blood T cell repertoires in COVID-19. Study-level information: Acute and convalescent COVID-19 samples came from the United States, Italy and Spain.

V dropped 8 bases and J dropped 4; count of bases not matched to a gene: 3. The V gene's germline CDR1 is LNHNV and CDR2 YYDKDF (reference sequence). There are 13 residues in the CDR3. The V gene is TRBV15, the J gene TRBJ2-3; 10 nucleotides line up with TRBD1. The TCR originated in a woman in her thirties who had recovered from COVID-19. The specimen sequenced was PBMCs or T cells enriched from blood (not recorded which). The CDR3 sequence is CATGGTGADTQYF. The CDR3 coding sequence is TGTGCCACCGGTGGGACAGGGGCAGATACGCAGTATTTT.